The entry that follows covers one T cell receptor beta chain sequence. The antigen remains unidentified. None of the participants with HIV were treated outside the United States. There were roughly 0.9-11 million cryopreserved PBMC in the samples before DNA extraction. Survey-level immunoSEQ v3.0 assays were run. Measured with immunoSEQ multiplex PCR; TCRdb has only the in-frame clones, and not every one. The table lists some 28,000 clones, 85% to 95% of them singletons. The V gene's germline CDR1 is GTSNPN and CDR2 SVGIG (reference sequence). With 3 bases removed from V and 0 bases from J, the gap between germline ends came to 8 bases. The CDR3 covers 13 residues. These data belong to a study of long-term antiretroviral therapy in people with HIV. Study observations and caveats: Older ART regimens may have been in use when blood was drawn between the mid-2000s and the late 2010s. Spans of CDR3 length were tighter for HIV repertoires than for controls.

The source was unsorted PBMCs, collected 5.3 years after starting antiretroviral therapy. The chain couples TRBV30 to TRBJ1-1; D is undetermined. The sequence was obtained from a man aged 50-60 years with HIV. The CDR3 reads CAWRAIMNTEAFF. The CDR3 DNA reads as TGTGCCTGGAGGGCGATCATGAACACTGAAGCTTTCTTT.